The present entry profiles one T cell receptor (beta chain) with its context. At deep level, the assay was performed. In the original processing: From ImmunoSEQ came sequences covering only the junction and carrying no quality scores, so filtering differed. The repertoire was sequenced with immunoSEQ multiplex PCR; TCRdb's copy has only in-frame clones and lacks some. V, J and clone size reflect that table, while D and trimming were determined from the DNA. The table records about 1.1 million clones, roughly 77% of them present only once. The sample belongs to a study of shared clonotypes between healthy human individuals. Germline V gives CDR1 SGHTA, CDR2 FQGNSA. This CDR3 spans 19 amino acids. Losses at the gene ends were 5 bases for V and 2 bases for J; bases not matched to a gene: 18. Adult Caucasians living in Nashville, Tennessee made up all of the donors. Investigators divided CD4+ cells into CD45RA+ naive and CD45RA-negative memory subsets.

This chain connects TRBV7-2 to TRBJ2-1; 7 bases are a match to TRBD2. Sequenced material: memory CD4+ T cells from PBMCs. Subset meaning: CD45RA-negative fraction. The sequence came from a man younger than 35 in good health. Some clones in this sample may be carry-over from other donors' samples. CDR3 nucleotides: TGTGCCAGCAGCCCATTCCCGCCTAGCGGCCATGGACCCTACAATGAGCAGTTCTTC. Its protein product is CASSPFPPSGHGPYNEQFF.